The 10 T cell receptor beta chains below were found in one sample sequenced in a study of multiple sclerosis patients with progressive multifocal leukoencephalopathy. Method: immunoSEQ multiplex PCR; TCRdb's copy keeps in-frame clones and lacks some. The sample contains tens of thousands of clones, roughly 84% of which appear only once. Time point noted: time of PML onset. The sample was PBMCs, taken from a patient treated with natalizumab. The receptors originated from a human donor with progressive multifocal leukoencephalopathy.

The CDR3 region is CASSLVASGVYNEQFF. The CDR3 DNA reads as TGTGCCAGCAGCTTAGTTGCTAGCGGGGTCTACAATGAGCAGTTCTTC. The rearrangement uses TRBV7-2 and TRBJ2-1, with 9 bases lining up with TRBD2. Germline CDR1 is SGHTA and CDR2 is FQGNSA. V gave up 1 base and J gave up 3 bases; unmatched junction bases: 4. CDR3 length: 16 amino acids.

The chain is built from TRBV14 and TRBJ1-2; D ambiguous. V lost 1 base and J 5 bases, leaving 8 bases between the germline ends. This CDR3 region has 13 residues. CDR1 is SGHDN and CDR2 is FVKESK in the germline V gene. The CDR3 coding sequence is TGTGCCAGCAGCCAAGCTTACCAGTATGGCTACACCTTC. Protein: CASSQAYQYGYTF.

The V and J genes are TRBV14 and TRBJ2-7; 14 bases match TRBD2. Trimming at V came to 4 bases and at J to 6 bases, leaving 14 bases not matched to a gene. This CDR3 contains 18 residues. Germline V gene data show CDR1 as SGHDN and CDR2 as FVKESK. The CDR3 bases are TGTGCCAGCAGCCTTACTACGCCGGGACTAGCGGGAGTTCGCGAGCAGTACTTC. It translates to CASSLTTPGLAGVREQYF. The complete variable domain, with remaining parts taken from reference TRBV14 and TRBJ2-7, reads EAGVTQFPSHSVIEKGQTVTLRCDPISGHDNLYWYRRVMGKEIKFLLHFVKESKQDESGMPNNRFLAERTGGTYSTLKVQPAELEDSGVYFCASSLTTPGLAGVREQYFGPGTRLTVT.

This rearrangement joins TRBV28 to TRBJ2-1; possibly TRBD1 for D (6 bases). The CDR3 length is 14 residues. Per the germline V gene, CDR1 is MDHEN and CDR2 is SYDVKM. Trimming cost V 6 bases and J 4 bases, with 13 bases left between them. The CDR3 bases are TGTGCCAGCAGGGACCGGGACAATTACAATGAGCAGTTCTTC. Protein sequence: CASRDRDNYNEQFF.

V and J are TRBV5-1 and TRBJ2-3; D could derive from TRBD1 or TRBD2 (5 bases each). This CDR3 has 13 residues. V was cut by 4 bases and J by 3 bases, with 9 bases left in between. Per germline, CDR1 SGHRS and CDR2 YFSETQ. The CDR3 region is CASSTGGTDTQYF. The CDR3 DNA sequence: TGCGCCAGCAGCACAGGAGGAACAGATACGCAGTATTTT.

The chain has TRBV12-5 and TRBJ1-5; 7 bases map to TRBD1. CDR3 length: 15 amino acids. Germline V gene sequence: CDR1 LGHNT, CDR2 FRNRAP. V shed 6 bases, J shed 1 base, and the junction held 6 bases outside the gene matches. CDR3: CASGQPGQSNQPQHF. CDR3 DNA: TGTGCTAGTGGGCAACCGGGACAGAGCAATCAGCCCCAGCATTTT.

This chain links TRBV5-1 with TRBJ2-7, with 8 bases aligning to TRBD1. In germline, CDR1 is SGHRS, CDR2 YFSETQ. The CDR3 contains 14 residues. J gave up 3 bases and V 2 bases, and 4 bases lay outside the gene matches. The CDR3 region is CASSLMTGDYEQYF. The DNA for the CDR3 is TGCGCCAGCAGCTTAATGACAGGGGACTACGAGCAGTACTTC.

V and J are TRBV5-1 and TRBJ2-5; D may be TRBD1 (5 bases). The germline V and J ends were trimmed by 3 bases and 1 base, with 16 bases remaining between them. CDR1 and CDR2 from the germline V gene are SGHRS and YFSETQ. The CDR3 has 16 residues. CDR3 coding DNA: TGCGCCAGCAGCTGGAGTGGGGCAGCCTCCCAAGAGACCCAGTACTTC. As protein: CASSWSGAASQETQYF.

The genes are TRBV6-5 and TRBJ2-1; 9 bases fit TRBD2. Germline V CDR1 and CDR2: MNHEY, SVGAGI. This CDR3 has 13 residues. After removal of 5 bases from V and 5 bases from J, the junction contained 1 base not matched to a gene. The CDR3 DNA reads as TGTGCCAGCAGTATAGCGGGGGACAATGAGCAGTTCTTC. The encoded protein is CASSIAGDNEQFF.

This rearrangement joins TRBV5-1 to TRBJ2-1, with D possibly matching TRBD2 (5 bases). The CDR3 spans 15 residues. V was clipped by 5 bases and J by 2 bases, with 14 bases between them. Germline V gene sequence: CDR1 SGHRS, CDR2 YFSETQ. The CDR3 protein is CASRGGPETYNEQFF. In DNA, the CDR3 is TGCGCCAGCAGAGGCGGGCCCGAGACCTACAATGAGCAGTTCTTC.